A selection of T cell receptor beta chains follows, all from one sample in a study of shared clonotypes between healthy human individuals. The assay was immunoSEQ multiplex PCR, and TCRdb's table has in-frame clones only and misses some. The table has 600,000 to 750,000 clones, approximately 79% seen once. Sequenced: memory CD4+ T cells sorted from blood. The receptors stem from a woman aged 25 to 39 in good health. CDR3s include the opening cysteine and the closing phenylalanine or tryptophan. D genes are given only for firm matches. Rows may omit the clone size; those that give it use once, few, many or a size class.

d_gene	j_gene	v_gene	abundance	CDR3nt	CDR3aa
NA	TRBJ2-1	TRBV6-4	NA	TGTGCCAGCAGTCTAAATACCGGGACCACCTACAATGAGCAGTTCTTC	CASSLNTGTTYNEQFF
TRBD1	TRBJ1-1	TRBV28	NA	TGTGCCAGCACCTCACGGTACAGGGGCAACAACACTGAAGCTTTCTTT	CASTSRYRGNNTEAFF
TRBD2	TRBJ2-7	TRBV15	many	TGTGCCACCAGTTTGGGGGGGTACGAGCAGTACTTC	CATSLGGYEQYF
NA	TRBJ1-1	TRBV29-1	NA	TGCAGCGTTGTGCCCCAGCTCACTGAAGCTTTCTTT	CSVVPQLTEAFF
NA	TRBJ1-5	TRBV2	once	TGTGCCAGCCGGACATACAATCAGCCCCAGCATTTT	CASRTYNQPQHF
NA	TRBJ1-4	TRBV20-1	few	TGCAGTGCTAGAATAAGGGAAAAACTGTTTTTT	CSARIREKLFF
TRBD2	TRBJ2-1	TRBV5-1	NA	TGCGCCAGCAGCTTGACTAGCGGGAGGGCAGCCAATGAGCAGTTCTTC	CASSLTSGRAANEQFF
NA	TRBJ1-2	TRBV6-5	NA	TGTGCCAGCAGTTACTCCTTCGGGCAGGGGAGTGGCTACACCTTC	CASSYSFGQGSGYTF
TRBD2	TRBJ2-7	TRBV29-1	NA	TGCAGCGTTGAAGATCCGGGAGGGTCCTACGAGCAGTACTTC	CSVEDPGGSYEQYF
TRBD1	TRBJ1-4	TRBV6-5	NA	TGTGCCAGCAGTCGAGACAGGGATGAAAAACTGTTTTTT	CASSRDRDEKLFF
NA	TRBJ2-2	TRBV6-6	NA	TGTGCCAGCAGTGACGCGGACGGGACCGGGGAGCTGTTTTTT	CASSDADGTGELFF
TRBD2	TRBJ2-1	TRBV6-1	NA	TGTGCCAGCAGTGAACTAGCGGGAGGGCCATGGGAGCAGTTCTTC	CASSELAGGPWEQFF
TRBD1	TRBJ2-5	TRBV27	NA	TGTGCCAGCAGGGAGGACAGGCAAGAGACCCAGTACTTC	CASREDRQETQYF
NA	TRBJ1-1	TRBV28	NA	TGTGCCAGCAGAGGAGGGGGTTACGGCACTGAAGCTTTCTTT	CASRGGGYGTEAFF
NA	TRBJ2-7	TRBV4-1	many	TGCGCCAGCAGCCCCCGCGGATCGGGATTATCCTACGAGCAGTACTTC	CASSPRGSGLSYEQYF
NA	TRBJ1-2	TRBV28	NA	TGTGCCAGCAGTCCCCCGCCCCGGGGTAAAGGTGGCTACACCTTC	CASSPPPRGKGGYTF
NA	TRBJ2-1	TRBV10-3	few	TGTGCCATCAGGGAAGGATACCTCAATGAGCAGTTCTTC	CAIREGYLNEQFF
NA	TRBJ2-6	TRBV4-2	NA	TGTGCCAGCAGCCAAGATCGAGGTGGTGGGGCCAACGTCCTGACTTTC	CASSQDRGGGANVLTF
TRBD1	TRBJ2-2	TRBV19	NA	TGTGCCAGTTCGGACAGGGGGCCCCCCGGGGAGCTGTTTTTT	CASSDRGPPGELFF
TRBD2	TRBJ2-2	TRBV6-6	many	TGTGCCAGCACTCCATCCGGGGACTACGGGGAGCTGTTTTTT	CASTPSGDYGELFF
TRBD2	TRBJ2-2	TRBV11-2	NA	TGTGCCAGCGGCCGTCAGCTAGGTAGCGGGATAGCCGGGGAGCTGTTTTTT	CASGRQLGSGIAGELFF
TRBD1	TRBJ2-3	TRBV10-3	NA	TGTGCCATCAGTGAGGGGACAGGGGTCACAGATACGCAGTATTTT	CAISEGTGVTDTQYF
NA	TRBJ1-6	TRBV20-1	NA	TGCAGTGCTAGAGAGGAATCACCCCTCCACTTT	CSAREESPLHF
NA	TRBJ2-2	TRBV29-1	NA	TGCAGCGGAGCTTGGGGGTCCGGGGAGCTGTTTTTT	CSGAWGSGELFF
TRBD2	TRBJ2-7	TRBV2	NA	TGTGCCAGCCCCCGTCAGCGGGAGGCAACCTACGAGCAGTACTTC	CASPRQREATYEQYF
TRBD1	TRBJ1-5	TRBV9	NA	TGTGCCAGCAGCCCGGACAGGGGTAGCAATCAGCCCCAGCATTTT	CASSPDRGSNQPQHF
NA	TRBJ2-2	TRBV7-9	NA	TGTGCCAGCAGAAAACAGGGAAACACCGGGGAGCTGTTTTTT	CASRKQGNTGELFF
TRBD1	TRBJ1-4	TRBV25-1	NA	TGTGCCAGCAGTGGGTGGACAGGAGGGGAAAAACTGTTTTTT	CASSGWTGGEKLFF
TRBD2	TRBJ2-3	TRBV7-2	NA	TGTGCCAGCAGCTTAGGCCTAGCGGGAGATGGAGATACGCAGTATTTT	CASSLGLAGDGDTQYF
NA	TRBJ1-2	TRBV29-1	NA	TGCAGCGTTGAAAAGCAGGGAGCTAACTATGGCTACACCTTC	CSVEKQGANYGYTF
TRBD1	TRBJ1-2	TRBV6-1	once	TGTGCCAGCAGCCGGGACAGGGCCTCTAACTATGGCTACACCTTC	CASSRDRASNYGYTF
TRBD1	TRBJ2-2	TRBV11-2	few	TGTGCCAGCAGCATACAGGGGGCGGTCGGGGAGCTGTTTTTT	CASSIQGAVGELFF
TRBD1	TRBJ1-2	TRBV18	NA	TGTGCCAGCTCACCGGGGACAGGAGAAAACTATGGCTACACCTTC	CASSPGTGENYGYTF
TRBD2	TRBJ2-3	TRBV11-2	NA	TGTGCCAGCAGCTTATCCGGGAGGAGTTTGGATACGCAGTATTTT	CASSLSGRSLDTQYF
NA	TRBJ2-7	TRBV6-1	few	TGTGCCTCCCACCCGGGCGGTGACTACGAGCAGTACTTC	CASHPGGDYEQYF
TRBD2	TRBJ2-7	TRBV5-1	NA	TGCGCCAGCAGCCGGGGGACTAGCGGGAGGAGCTCCTACGAGCAGTACTTC	CASSRGTSGRSSYEQYF
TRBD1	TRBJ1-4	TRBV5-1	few	TGCGCCAGCAGCCTACAGGGGAGGATGGAGGAAAAACTGTTTTTT	CASSLQGRMEEKLFF